The 16 T cell receptor beta chains presented below share a single source sample, sequenced in a study of T cell repertoires in cytomegalovirus infection. Their antigen targets remain unknown. TCRdb reprocessed the reads with MiXCR, giving one entry per CDR3 protein. In the table there are roughly 990,000 distinct CDR3 sequences, 30% to 40% of which are singletons. Sequences were derived from cultured CD8+ T cells from PBMCs, sampled from culture after CMV antigen stimulation. The receptors derive from a human donor in good health (CMV status not recorded). Some clones in this sample may be carry-over from other donors' samples.

The V gene is TRBV7-9, the J gene TRBJ2-5; D perhaps matches TRBD2 (6 bases). The CDR3 runs 16 residues. Deletions cut 5 bases from V and 3 bases from J, with 19 bases between. CDR1 is SEHNR and CDR2 is FQNEAQ in the germline V gene (reference sequence). As DNA, the CDR3 is TGTGCCAGCAGCCCCCCCTGGGCTAGCGAGAAAGAGACCCAGTACTTC. Protein sequence: CASSPPWASEKETQYF.

This clonotype was counted only a few times. This chain joins TRBV6-2 or TRBV6-3 and TRBJ2-1; 12 positions match TRBD2. Unmatched junction bases numbered 4, after V lost 5 bases and J lost 8 bases. Germline V lookup: CDR1 MNHEY, CDR2 SVGEGT. This CDR3 region has 14 residues. CDR3 DNA: TGTGCCAGCAGTCCCGGACTAGCGGGGTATGAGCAGTTCTTC. It yields the protein CASSPGLAGYEQFF.

Regarding this clonotype: Sequence at one end of the junction differs from germline and may be a read error. This rearrangement joins TRBV7-3 to TRBJ2-2; perhaps TRBD2 as D (6 bases). The CDR3 has 15 residues. From germline, CDR1 is SGHTA and CDR2 FQGTGA. CDR3 residues: CVSSLNGGVTGELFF. In DNA form, the CDR3 reads TGTGTCAGCAGCTTAAACGGGGGAGTGACCGGGGAGCTGTTTTTT.

The chain combines TRBV4-1 with TRBJ2-7; no definite D call. V lost 0 bases and J lost 7, with 19 bases in between. The CDR3 spans 16 residues. Germline CDR1 is MGHRA and CDR2 is YSYEKL. The CDR3 coding sequence is TGCGCCAGCAGCCAAGAGCCGCAGGATCTAAACGGGGAGCAGTACTTC. It translates to CASSQEPQDLNGEQYF.

The sample holds many counts of this clonotype. The chain uses TRBV7-9 and TRBJ2-5; the D is unclear. Germline CDR1 is SEHNR and CDR2 is FQNEAQ (reference sequence). V was shortened by 6 bases and J by 5 bases, with 10 bases between the two germline ends. The CDR3 totals 12 residues. CDR3 DNA: TGTGCCAGCAGGGGCTCGATCGAGACCCAGTACTTC. This gives the protein CASRGSIETQYF.

The genes are TRBV2 and TRBJ1-5; tentatively, D is TRBD1 (5 bases). Germline V gene sequence: CDR1 SNHLY, CDR2 FYNNEI. Trimming took 8 bases from V and 6 from J, leaving 11 bases between them. The CDR3 extends over 12 amino acids. CDR3 in DNA: TGTGCCAGCGACAGAGGAGGTCAGCCCCAGCATTTT. The encoded protein is CASDRGGQPQHF.

The CDR3: CASSFQGLSVTEAFF. The CDR3 DNA follows: TGTGCCAGCAGTTTTCAAGGGTTGAGTGTCACTGAAGCTTTCTTT. The genes are TRBV12-3 or TRBV12-4 and TRBJ1-1; the D is unclear. V lost 3 bases, J lost 4 bases, and 15 bases lay in between. The CDR3 has 15 residues.

V and J are TRBV6-1 and TRBJ2-1; TRBD1 might be the D (6 bases). The germline V and J ends were trimmed by 0 bases and 4 bases, with 13 bases remaining between them. CDR3 size: 16 residues. The V gene's germline CDR1 is MNHNS and CDR2 SASEGT. This CDR3 reads CASSEAEGERYNEQFF. CDR3 sequence (DNA): TGTGCCAGCAGTGAAGCAGAGGGGGAGAGATACAATGAGCAGTTCTTC.

There are a few counts of this clonotype. The chain couples TRBV27 to TRBJ1-2; unclear D gene. V lost 6 bases and J 8 bases, leaving 16 bases between the germline ends. The CDR3 extends over 13 amino acids. The germline CDR1 and CDR2 sequences are MNHEY and SMNVEV (reference sequence). The CDR3 sequence: CASRGYTAEGYTF. The CDR3 coding sequence is TGTGCCAGCAGAGGATATACAGCGGAGGGCTACACCTTC.

This clonotype was detected only a few times. The chain uses TRBV7-6 and TRBJ1-2; D unresolved. The CDR3 runs 12 residues. Germline-derived CDR1 and CDR2 are SGHVS and FNYEAQ. V was clipped by 1 base and J by 7 bases, with 7 bases between them. The DNA of the CDR3 is TGTGCCAGCAGCTTAGGCTCCCGTGGCTACACCTTC. Residues: CASSLGSRGYTF.

Only a few counts were recorded for this clonotype. The chain links TRBV29-1 to TRBJ1-2; TRBD1 matches at 8 bases. The CDR3 totals 12 residues. Looked up from germline, CDR1 is SQVTM and CDR2 is ANQGSEA. With V trimmed by 2 bases and J by 7 bases, 3 bases remained unmatched. CDR3: CSVESGTGGYTF. In nucleotides, the CDR3 is TGCAGCGTTGAATCTGGGACAGGTGGCTACACCTTC.

This clonotype was found many times. The chain recombines TRBV7-3 with TRBJ2-3; 7 bases are shared with TRBD2. Germline loops: CDR1 SGHTA, CDR2 FQGTGA. The CDR3 runs to 17 residues. V dropped 4 bases and J dropped 6; count of bases not matched to a gene: 16. In nucleotides, the CDR3 is TGTGCCAGCAGCTCACAACTAGCGCGGGTAGGGGCCGATACGCAGTATTTT. This gives the protein CASSSQLARVGADTQYF.

This clonotype was observed a few times. The chain uses TRBV29-1 and TRBJ2-2; weak D call: TRBD1 (5 bases). The CDR3 covers 13 residues. Germline CDR1 is SQVTM and CDR2 is ANQGSEA. V was pared by 8 bases and J by 7 bases, with 17 bases between. CDR3 in amino acids: CSLKIGVSGELFF. The CDR3 coding sequence is TGCAGCCTCAAGATAGGGGTGAGCGGGGAGCTGTTTTTT.

As to this clonotype: The junction and the germline gene differ at one end; a read error may be behind it. The genes are TRBV7-2 and TRBJ1-1, with D maybe TRBD1 (5 bases). This CDR3 comprises 15 residues. CDR1 is SGHTA, CDR2 FQGNSA, per germline. CDR3 amino acids: CASSPSGLLNTEALF. DNA of the CDR3: TGTGCCAGCAGCCCATCGGGACTCTTGAACACTGAAGCTCTCTTT.

The chain has TRBV6-2 or TRBV6-3 and TRBJ1-2; D not certain. The V end was cut by 2 bases, the J end by 5 bases, with 15 bases between. CDR1 is MNHEY and CDR2 is SVGEGT in the germline V gene. This CDR3 is 15 amino acids long. The CDR3 loop reads CASSYHKGKGYGYTF. The CDR3 coding sequence is TGTGCCAGCAGTTACCACAAAGGAAAAGGATATGGCTACACCTTC.

The V gene is TRBV7-4, the J gene TRBJ2-5, with D possibly TRBD2 on 6 matching bases. Germline V gene lookup returns CDR1 SGHVT and CDR2 SQSDAQ. The V and J ends lost 5 bases and 5 bases respectively, with 24 bases between them. The CDR3 contains 17 residues. Here the CDR3 DNA reads TGTGCCAGCAGCCCTGGGACTTCTGGGGCATCACGGGAGACCCAGTACTTC. Its protein is CASSPGTSGASRETQYF.